Only a few counts were recorded for the clone carrying this T cell receptor beta chain. This entry comes from a study of blood T cell repertoires in COVID-19. Background on the study: PBMCs, B-cell-depleted T cells, or T cells were the source of the cDNA or gDNA that made up the material.

Per the germline V gene, CDR1 is SGHNT and CDR2 is YYREEE (reference sequence). Between the trimmed V and J ends, which lost 2 bases and 5 bases, there was a span of 7 bases. The CDR3 spans 12 residues. Authors' data handling: Amplifying reference gene primers gave estimates of nucleated cell counts. Generated by immunoSEQ multiplex PCR, the TCRdb table keeps only in-frame clones and is missing some. The D gene and trimming were derived from the DNA, and the V and J assignments and clone size from that table. The sample comprises around 110,000 clones, roughly 83% of which are singletons, and 2% to 2.5% rests with the top ten.

This sequence joins TRBV5-4 and TRBJ1-1; D gene ambiguous. The sequence was collected from a young man with acute or convalescent COVID-19. Sequences were obtained from peripheral blood. The chain's CDR3 is CASSFSGTEAFF. As DNA, the CDR3 is TGTGCCAGCAGCTTTTCCGGGACTGAAGCTTTCTTT. Together with reference TRBV5-4 and TRBJ1-1, the CDR3 gives the full variable domain: ETGVTQSPTHLIKTRGQQVTLRCSSQSGHNTVSWYQQALGQGPQFIFQYYREEENGRGNFPPRFSGLQFPNYSSELNVNALELDDSALYLCASSFSGTEAFFGQGTRLTVV.